This T cell receptor beta chain is drawn from a study of cytomegalovirus exposure and HLA in healthy donors. Study outcomes and limitations: The authors later found TCR association rates varying by HLA locus, with DRB1 most and HLA-C fewest. In a later analysis, common viral pathogens appeared linked to several of the most significant clusters. Per a prior analysis, the majority of TCR beta V segments were productive roughly 90% or roughly 30% of the time.

Per the germline V gene, CDR1 is SGDLS and CDR2 is YYNGEE. The CDR3 runs 14 residues. J gave up 8 bases and V 3 bases, and 6 bases lay outside the gene matches. In the case of this clone: No antigen is known for it.

The PCR ran on 60 Vbeta and 13 Jbeta primers. The protocol was immunoSEQ multiplex PCR, while the TCRdb copy is restricted to in-frame clones and leaves out a portion. The repertoire holds around 150,000 clones, with approximately 71% as singletons. This sequence joins TRBV9 and TRBJ1-5; 9 bases fit TRBD1. This TCR was sampled from a middle-aged woman in good health and CMV-seropositive. The sequencing sample was made of PBMCs. DNA of the CDR3: TGTGCCAGCAGCGCGGGACAGGGATGGGAGCCCCAGCATTTT. Its protein is CASSAGQGWEPQHF.